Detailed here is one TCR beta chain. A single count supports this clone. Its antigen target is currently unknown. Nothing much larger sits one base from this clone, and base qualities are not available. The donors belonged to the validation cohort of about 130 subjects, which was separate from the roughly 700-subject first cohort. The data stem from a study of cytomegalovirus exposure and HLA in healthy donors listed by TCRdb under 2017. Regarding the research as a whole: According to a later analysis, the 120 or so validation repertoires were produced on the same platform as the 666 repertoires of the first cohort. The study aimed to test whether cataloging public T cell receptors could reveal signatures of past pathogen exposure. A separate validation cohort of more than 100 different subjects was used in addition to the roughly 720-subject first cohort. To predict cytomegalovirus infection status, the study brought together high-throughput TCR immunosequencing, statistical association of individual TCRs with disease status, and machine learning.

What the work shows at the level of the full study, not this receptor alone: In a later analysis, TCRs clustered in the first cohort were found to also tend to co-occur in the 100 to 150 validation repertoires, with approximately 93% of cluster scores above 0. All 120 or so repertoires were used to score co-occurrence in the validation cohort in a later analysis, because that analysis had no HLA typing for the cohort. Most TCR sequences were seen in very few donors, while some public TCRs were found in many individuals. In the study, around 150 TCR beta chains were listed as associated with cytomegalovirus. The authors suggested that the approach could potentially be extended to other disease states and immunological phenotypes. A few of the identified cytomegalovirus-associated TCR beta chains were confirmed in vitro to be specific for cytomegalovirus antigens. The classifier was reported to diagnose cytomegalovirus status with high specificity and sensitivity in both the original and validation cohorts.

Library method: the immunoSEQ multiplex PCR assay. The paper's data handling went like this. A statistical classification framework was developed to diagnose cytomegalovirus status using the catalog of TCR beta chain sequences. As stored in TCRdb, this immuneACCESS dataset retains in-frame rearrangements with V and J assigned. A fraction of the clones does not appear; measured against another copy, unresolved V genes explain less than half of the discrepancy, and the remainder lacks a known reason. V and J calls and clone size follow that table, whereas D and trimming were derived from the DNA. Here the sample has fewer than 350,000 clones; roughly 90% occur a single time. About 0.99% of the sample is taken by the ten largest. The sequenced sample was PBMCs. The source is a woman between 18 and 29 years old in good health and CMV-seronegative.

This receptor carries the CDR3 CASKGRGSFYEQYF. In nucleotide form, the sequence is TGTGCCAGCAAGGGCAGGGGATCATTCTACGAGCAGTACTTC. Here the chain combines TRBV6-5 and TRBJ2-7; a tentative D call is TRBD1 (6 bases match). CDR1 and CDR2 are drawn from the germline V gene: MNHEY, SVGAGI. Reading from cysteine to phenylalanine, the CDR3 counts 14 amino acids. Only the CDR3 portion is preserved as DNA: 42 bases, with reading frame beginning at the first base. Cut back by 7 bases and 3 bases, the V and J ends lie 16 bases apart.